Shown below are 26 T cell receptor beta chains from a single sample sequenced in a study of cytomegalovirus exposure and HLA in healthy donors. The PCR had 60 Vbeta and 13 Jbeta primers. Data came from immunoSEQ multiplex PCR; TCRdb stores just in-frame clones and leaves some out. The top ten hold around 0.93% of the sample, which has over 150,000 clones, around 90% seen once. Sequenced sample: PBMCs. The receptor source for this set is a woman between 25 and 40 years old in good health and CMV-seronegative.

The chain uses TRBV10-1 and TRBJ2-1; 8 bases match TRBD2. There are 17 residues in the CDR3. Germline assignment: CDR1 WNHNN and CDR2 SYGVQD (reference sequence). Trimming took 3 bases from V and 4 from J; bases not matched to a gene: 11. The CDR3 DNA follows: TGCGCCAGCAGTGATCCTAGTAGCGGGAAACTTTACAATGAGCAGTTCTTC. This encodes CASSDPSSGKLYNEQFF.

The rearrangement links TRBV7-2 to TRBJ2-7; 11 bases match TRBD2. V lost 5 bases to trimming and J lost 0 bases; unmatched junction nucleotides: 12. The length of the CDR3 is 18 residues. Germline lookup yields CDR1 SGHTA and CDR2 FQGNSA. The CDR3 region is CASSQPRLAGWHSYEQYF. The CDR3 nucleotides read TGTGCCAGCAGCCAACCCCGACTAGCGGGGTGGCACTCCTACGAGCAGTACTTC.

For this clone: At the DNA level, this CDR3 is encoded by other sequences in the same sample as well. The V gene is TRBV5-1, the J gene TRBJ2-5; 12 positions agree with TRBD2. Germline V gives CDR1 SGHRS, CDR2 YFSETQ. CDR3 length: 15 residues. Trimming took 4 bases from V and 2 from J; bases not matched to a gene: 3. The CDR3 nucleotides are TGCGCCAGCAGCCCCGGACTAGCGGGGCAAGAGACCCAGTACTTC. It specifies CASSPGLAGQETQYF.

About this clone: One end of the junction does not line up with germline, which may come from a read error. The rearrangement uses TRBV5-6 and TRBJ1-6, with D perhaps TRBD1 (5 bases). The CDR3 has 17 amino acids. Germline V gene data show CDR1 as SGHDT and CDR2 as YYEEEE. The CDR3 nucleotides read TGTGCCAGCAGCTTGGAAGCAGGGCGTAACTATAATTCACCCCCCCACTTT. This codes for CASSLEAGRNYNSPPHF.

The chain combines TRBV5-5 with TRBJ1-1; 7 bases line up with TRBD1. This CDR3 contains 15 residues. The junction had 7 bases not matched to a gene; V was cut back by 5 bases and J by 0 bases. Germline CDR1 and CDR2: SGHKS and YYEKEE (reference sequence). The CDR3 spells CASSYNRGLNTEAFF. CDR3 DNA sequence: TGTGCCAGCAGTTACAACAGGGGTTTGAACACTGAAGCTTTCTTT.

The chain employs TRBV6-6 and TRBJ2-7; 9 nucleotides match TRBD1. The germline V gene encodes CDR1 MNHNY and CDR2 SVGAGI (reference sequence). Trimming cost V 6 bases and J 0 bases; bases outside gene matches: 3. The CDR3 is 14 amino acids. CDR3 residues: CASSGTGSSYEQYF. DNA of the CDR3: TGTGCCAGCAGCGGGACAGGGAGCTCCTACGAGCAGTACTTC.

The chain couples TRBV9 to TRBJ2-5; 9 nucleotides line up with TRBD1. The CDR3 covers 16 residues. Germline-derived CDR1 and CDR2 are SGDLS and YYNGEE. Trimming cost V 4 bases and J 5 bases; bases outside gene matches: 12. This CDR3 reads CASSHRPGQGSETQYF. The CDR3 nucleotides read TGTGCCAGCAGCCATAGGCCGGGACAGGGATCGGAGACCCAGTACTTC.

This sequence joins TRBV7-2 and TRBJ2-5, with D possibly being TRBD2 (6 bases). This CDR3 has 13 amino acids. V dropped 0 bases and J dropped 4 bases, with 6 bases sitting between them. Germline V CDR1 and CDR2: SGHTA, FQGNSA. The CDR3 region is CASSLALAETQYF. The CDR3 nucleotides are TGTGCCAGCAGCTTAGCACTAGCAGAGACCCAGTACTTC.

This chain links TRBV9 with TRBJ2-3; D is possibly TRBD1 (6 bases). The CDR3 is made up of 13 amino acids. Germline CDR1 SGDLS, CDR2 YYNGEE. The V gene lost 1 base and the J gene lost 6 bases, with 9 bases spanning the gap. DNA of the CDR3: TGTGCCAGCAGCGTACAGGGGACGGATACGCAGTATTTT. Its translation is CASSVQGTDTQYF.

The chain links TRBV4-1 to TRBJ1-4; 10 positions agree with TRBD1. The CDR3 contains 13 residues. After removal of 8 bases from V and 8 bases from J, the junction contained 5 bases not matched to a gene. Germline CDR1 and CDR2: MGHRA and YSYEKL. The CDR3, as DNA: TGCGCCAGCGGGAGACAGGGGGCGGAAAAACTGTTTTTT. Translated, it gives CASGRQGAEKLFF.

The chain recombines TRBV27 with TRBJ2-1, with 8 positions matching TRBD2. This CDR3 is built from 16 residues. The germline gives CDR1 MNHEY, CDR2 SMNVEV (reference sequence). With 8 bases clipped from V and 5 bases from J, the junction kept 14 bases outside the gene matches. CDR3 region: CASFRRRGREDNEQFF. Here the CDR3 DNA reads TGTGCCAGCTTCCGTAGGCGAGGGCGGGAGGACAATGAGCAGTTCTTC.

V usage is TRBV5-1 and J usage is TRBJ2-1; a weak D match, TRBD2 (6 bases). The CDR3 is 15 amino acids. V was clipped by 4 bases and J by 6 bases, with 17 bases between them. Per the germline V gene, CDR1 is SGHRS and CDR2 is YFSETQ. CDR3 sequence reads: CASSPEGGRLNEQFF. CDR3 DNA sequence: TGCGCCAGCAGCCCAGAGGGTGGGAGGCTCAATGAGCAGTTCTTC.

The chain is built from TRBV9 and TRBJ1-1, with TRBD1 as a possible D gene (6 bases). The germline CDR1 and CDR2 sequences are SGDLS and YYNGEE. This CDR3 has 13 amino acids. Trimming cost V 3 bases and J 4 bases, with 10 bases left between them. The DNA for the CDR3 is TGTGCCAGCAGCGGAGGGGGTAGCACTGAAGCTTTCTTT. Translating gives CASSGGGSTEAFF.

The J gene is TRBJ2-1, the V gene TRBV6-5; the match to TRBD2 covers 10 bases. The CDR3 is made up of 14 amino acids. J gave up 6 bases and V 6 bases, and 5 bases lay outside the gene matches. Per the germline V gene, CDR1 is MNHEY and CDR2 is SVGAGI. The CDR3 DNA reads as TGTGCCAGCAGACTAGCGGGATCAATCAATGAGCAGTTCTTC. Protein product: CASRLAGSINEQFF.

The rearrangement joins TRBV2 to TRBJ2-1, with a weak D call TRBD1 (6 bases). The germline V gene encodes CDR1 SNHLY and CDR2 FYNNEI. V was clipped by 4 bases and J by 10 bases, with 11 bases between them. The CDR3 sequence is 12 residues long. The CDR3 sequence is CASSAQGIEQFF. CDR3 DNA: TGTGCCAGCAGTGCCCAGGGGATCGAGCAGTTCTTC.

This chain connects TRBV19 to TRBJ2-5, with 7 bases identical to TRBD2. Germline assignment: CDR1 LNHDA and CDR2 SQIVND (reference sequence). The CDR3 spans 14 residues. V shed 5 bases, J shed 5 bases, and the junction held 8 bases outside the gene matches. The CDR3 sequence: CASSGAGAGETQYF. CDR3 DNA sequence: TGTGCCAGTAGTGGGGCGGGAGCAGGGGAGACCCAGTACTTC.

CDR3 sequence (DNA): TGTGCCAGCAGCTCCCTGACAGGGCGTGGATCTGGAAACACCATATATTTT. It yields the protein CASSSLTGRGSGNTIYF. V and J are TRBV7-9 and TRBJ1-3; the match to TRBD1 covers 7 bases. Per the germline V gene, CDR1 is SEHNR and CDR2 is FQNEAQ (reference sequence). This CDR3 is built from 17 residues. With 4 bases clipped from V and 1 base from J, the junction kept 10 bases outside the gene matches.

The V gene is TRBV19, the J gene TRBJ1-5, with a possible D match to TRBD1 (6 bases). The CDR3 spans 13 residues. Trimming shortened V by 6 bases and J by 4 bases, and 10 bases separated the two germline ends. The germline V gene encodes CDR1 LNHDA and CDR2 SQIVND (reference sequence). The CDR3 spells CASSGTTNQPQHF. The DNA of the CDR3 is TGTGCCAGTAGCGGGACAACAAATCAGCCCCAGCATTTT.

CDR3 sequence: CASRSRDRLNYGYTF. As DNA, the CDR3 is TGTGCCAGCAGGTCCCGGGACAGGTTAAACTATGGCTACACCTTC. The chain is built from TRBV5-4 and TRBJ1-2, with TRBD1 matching over 8 bases. The length of the CDR3 is 15 residues. The V segment lost 5 bases and the J segment 2 bases; nucleotides outside the gene matches: 8. The germline gives CDR1 SGHNT, CDR2 YYREEE (reference sequence).

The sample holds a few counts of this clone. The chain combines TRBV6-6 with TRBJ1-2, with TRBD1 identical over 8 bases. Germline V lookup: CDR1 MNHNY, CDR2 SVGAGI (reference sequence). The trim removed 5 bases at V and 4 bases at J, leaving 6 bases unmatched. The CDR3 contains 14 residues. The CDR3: CASSKTGVGYGYTF. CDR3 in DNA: TGTGCCAGCAGTAAGACAGGGGTTGGCTATGGCTACACCTTC.

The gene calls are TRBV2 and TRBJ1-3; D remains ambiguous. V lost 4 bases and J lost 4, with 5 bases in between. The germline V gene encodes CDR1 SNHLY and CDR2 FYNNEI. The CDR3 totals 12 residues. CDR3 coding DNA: TGTGCCAGCAGTGTTTCGGGAAACACCATATATTTT. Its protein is CASSVSGNTIYF.

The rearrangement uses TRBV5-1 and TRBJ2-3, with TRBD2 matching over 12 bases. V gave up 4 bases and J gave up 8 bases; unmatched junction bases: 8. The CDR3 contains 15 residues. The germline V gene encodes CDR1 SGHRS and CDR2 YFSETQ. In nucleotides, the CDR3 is TGCGCCAGCAGCCAGACTAGCGGGAGCCGGGGTACGCAGTATTTT. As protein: CASSQTSGSRGTQYF.

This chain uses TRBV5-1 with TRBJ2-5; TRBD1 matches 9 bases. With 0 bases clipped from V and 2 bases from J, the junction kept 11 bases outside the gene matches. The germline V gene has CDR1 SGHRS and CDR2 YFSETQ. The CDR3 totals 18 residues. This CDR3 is CASSLANNTGGGQETQYF. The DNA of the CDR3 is TGCGCCAGCAGCTTGGCCAACAACACAGGGGGCGGACAAGAGACCCAGTACTTC.

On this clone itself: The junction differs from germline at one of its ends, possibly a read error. CDR3 coding DNA: TGCGCCAGCAGCTTATTGGGTAGCACCGGGGGGCTGTTTTTT. This codes for CASSLLGSTGGLFF. The chain couples TRBV5-1 to TRBJ2-2; D is perhaps TRBD2 (6 bases). The CDR3 length is 14 residues. CDR1 is SGHRS, CDR2 YFSETQ, per germline.

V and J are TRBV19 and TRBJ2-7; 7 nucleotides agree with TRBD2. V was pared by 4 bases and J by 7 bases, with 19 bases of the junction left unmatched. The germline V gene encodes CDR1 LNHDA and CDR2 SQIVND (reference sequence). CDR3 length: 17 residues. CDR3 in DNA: TGTGCCAGTAGTACCGATTACATAGGGACTACTTTTGGAGAGCAGTACTTC. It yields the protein CASSTDYIGTTFGEQYF.

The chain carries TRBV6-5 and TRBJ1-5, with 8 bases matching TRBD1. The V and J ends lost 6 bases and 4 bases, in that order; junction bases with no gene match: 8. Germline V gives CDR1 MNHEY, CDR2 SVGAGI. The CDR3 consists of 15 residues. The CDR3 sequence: CASRPDRGLNQPQHF. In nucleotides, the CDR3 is TGTGCCAGCAGGCCCGACAGGGGTCTGAATCAGCCCCAGCATTTT.